The 2 T cell receptor beta chains reported below all come from one sample, sequenced in a study of OX40 agonist ivuxolimab in advanced cancers. Using immunoSEQ multiplex PCR, the repertoire was profiled, and TCRdb retains in-frame clones only, with some absent. The table lists fewer than 90,000 clones, around 87% of them singletons. The sequencing here drew on CD4+ or CD8+ T cells sorted from blood, taken in a trial of the OX40 agonist ivuxolimab. The receptors shown here come from an adult with an advanced solid tumor such as melanoma, head and neck, liver or kidney cancer.

The rearrangement uses TRBV14 and TRBJ2-3, with 8 nucleotides matching TRBD2. CDR1 SGHDN and CDR2 FVKESK come from the germline V gene. J lost 6 bases, V lost 1 base, and 6 bases had no gene match. This CDR3 is built from 15 residues. CDR3 amino acids: CASSQVSGGQDTQYF. DNA of the CDR3: TGTGCCAGCAGCCAAGTGTCGGGAGGGCAGGATACGCAGTATTTT.

This clone was found once. This rearrangement joins TRBV19 to TRBJ2-7; D possibly uses TRBD1 or TRBD2 (5 bases each). Germline V CDR1 and CDR2: LNHDA, SQIVND (reference sequence). Between the trimmed V and J ends, which lost 6 bases and 3 bases, there was a span of 12 bases. CDR3 length equals 13 residues. The CDR3 sequence: CASSLRDGYEQYF. Written as DNA, the CDR3 is TGTGCCAGTAGCCTAAGGGACGGCTACGAGCAGTACTTC.